The 7 T cell receptor beta chains below were found in one sample sequenced in a study of OX40 agonist ivuxolimab in advanced cancers. TCRdb's copy holds only in-frame clones and misses some; the assay was immunoSEQ multiplex PCR. The sample includes roughly 55,000 clones, approximately 80% of them seen just once. The sample was CD4+ or CD8+ T cells sorted from blood, taken in a trial of the OX40 agonist ivuxolimab. The receptors were gathered from an adult with an advanced solid tumor such as melanoma, head and neck, liver or kidney cancer.

The rearrangement joins TRBV7-2 to TRBJ2-1, with 8 bases identical to TRBD2. This CDR3 is 17 amino acids long. Germline loops: CDR1 SGHTA, CDR2 FQGNSA. V shed 4 bases, J shed 12 bases, and the junction held 20 bases outside the gene matches. CDR3 amino acids: CASSSLYGGRRPQGQFF. CDR3 DNA: TGTGCCAGCAGCTCACTCTACGGCGGGAGGAGACCCCAAGGGCAGTTCTTC.

This chain connects TRBV4-1 to TRBJ2-3, with D possibly being TRBD2 (7 bases). In germline, CDR1 is MGHRA, CDR2 YSYEKL. Trimming removed 0 bases at V and 5 bases at J, with 15 bases between. CDR3 length: 16 residues. The CDR3 coding sequence is TGCGCCAGCAGCCAAGATTGGGGGGGGCTGGGAGATACGCAGTATTTT. It encodes CASSQDWGGLGDTQYF.

The chain couples TRBV19 to TRBJ2-7, with 10 bases fitting TRBD1. Germline V gene data show CDR1 as LNHDA and CDR2 as SQIVND (reference sequence). The CDR3 is made up of 13 amino acids. With V trimmed by 8 bases and J by 4 bases, 5 bases remained unmatched. CDR3 sequence (DNA): TGTGCCAGTCAGGGACAGGGGTCATACGAGCAGTACTTC. Encoded protein: CASQGQGSYEQYF.

The genes are TRBV4-3 and TRBJ1-1; D is uncertain. Germline V gene data show CDR1 as LGHNA and CDR2 as YSLEER. The CDR3 loop spans 14 amino acids. Trimming pared 0 bases from V and 4 bases from J, leaving 9 bases between. The CDR3 loop reads CASSQDRYVTEAFF. The CDR3 DNA sequence: TGCGCCAGCAGCCAAGATCGGTATGTCACTGAAGCTTTCTTT.

The chain links TRBV2 to TRBJ1-2; perhaps TRBD1 as D (5 bases). V lost 7 bases to trimming and J lost 12 bases, with 18 bases between them. The CDR3 spans 12 residues. The germline CDR1 and CDR2 sequences are SNHLY and FYNNEI. CDR3 DNA: TGTGCCAGCACCGCCGAGACAGTACGGCACACCTTC. Amino acid sequence: CASTAETVRHTF. The whole variable domain, remainder taken from reference TRBV2 and TRBJ1-2, is EPEVTQTPSHQVTQMGQEVILRCVPISNHLYFYWYRQILGQKVEFLVSFYNNEISEKSEIFDDQFSVERPDGSNFTLKIRSTKLEDSAMYFCASTAETVRHTFGSGTRLTVV.

This clone was picked up one time. V gene TRBV11-2 combines with J gene TRBJ1-3, with 7 bases identical to TRBD1. J gave up 4 bases and V 3 bases, and 0 bases lay outside the gene matches. Per germline, CDR1 SGHAT and CDR2 FQNNGV. This CDR3 spans 13 amino acids. Written as DNA, the CDR3 is TGTGCCAGCAGCTTGGACAGGGGAAACACCATATATTTT. Protein product: CASSLDRGNTIYF.

On this clone: The sample holds other DNA sequences that translate to the same CDR3. This chain uses TRBV28 with TRBJ1-2; D remains unclear. This CDR3 spans 14 amino acids. Germline V gene data show CDR1 as MDHEN and CDR2 as SYDVKM. V lost 4 bases and J lost 1, with 10 bases in between. The CDR3 bases are TGTGCCAGCAGTTCCAGTCCCCTTAACTATGGCTACACCTTC. Encoded protein: CASSSSPLNYGYTF.